A selection of T cell receptor beta chains follows, all from one sample in a study of blood T cell repertoires in COVID-19. Method: immunoSEQ multiplex PCR; TCRdb's copy keeps in-frame clones and lacks some. The sample yields 200,000 to 250,000 clones, roughly 80% seen once. The sample comprised peripheral blood. The origin of the receptors is a woman aged 80 or over with acute or convalescent COVID-19. Both conserved end residues are part of each CDR3. A D gene is named only where the DNA matches it firmly. Size is omitted from some rows. Given values are once, few, many or a class for expanded clones.

D: TRBD1
V: TRBV7-7
size: -
J: TRBJ2-1
CDR3: CASSPGTGIMDEQFF
DNA: TGTGCTAGCAGCCCCGGGACAGGGATAATGGATGAGCAGTTCTTC

D: TRBD1
V: TRBV6-1
size: -
J: TRBJ1-2
CDR3: CASSEALGGADGYTF
DNA: TGTGCCAGCAGTGAAGCGCTAGGGGGCGCGGATGGCTACACCTTC

D: TRBD1
V: TRBV27
size: -
J: TRBJ1-2
CDR3: CASEGTGGGGYTF
DNA: TGTGCCAGCGAAGGGACAGGGGGCGGAGGCTACACCTTC

D: -
V: TRBV6-5
size: -
J: TRBJ2-7
CDR3: CASSQLEKQYF
DNA: TGTGCCAGCAGCCAACTCGAGAAACAGTACTTC

D: TRBD1
V: TRBV5-5
size: -
J: TRBJ1-1
CDR3: CASSLGQDSAFF
DNA: TGTGCCAGCAGCCTTGGACAGGACTCGGCTTTCTTT

D: TRBD1
V: TRBV27
size: -
J: TRBJ1-2
CDR3: CASSFGTGAYGYTF
DNA: TGTGCCAGCAGTTTCGGGACAGGGGCCTATGGCTACACCTTC

D: -
V: TRBV19
size: many
J: TRBJ1-2
CDR3: CASSTPGLASYTF
DNA: TGTGCCAGTAGTACACCGGGACTCGCAAGCTACACCTTC

D: -
V: TRBV6-5
size: -
J: TRBJ2-1
CDR3: CASKLSTSRNNEQFF
DNA: TGTGCCAGCAAGTTATCGACTAGTCGGAACAATGAGCAGTTCTTC

D: -
V: TRBV29-1
size: -
J: TRBJ1-4
CDR3: CSVEEKGTSNEKLFF
DNA: TGCAGCGTTGAAGAAAAGGGGACATCTAATGAAAAACTGTTTTTT

D: TRBD2
V: TRBV4-3
size: -
J: TRBJ2-5
CDR3: CASSQEGVVRSGGYQETQYF
DNA: TGCGCCAGCAGCCAAGAGGGCGTGGTTCGTAGCGGGGGGTACCAAGAGACCCAGTACTTC

D: -
V: TRBV18
size: -
J: TRBJ2-5
CDR3: CASSPRAPQDGTQYF
DNA: TGTGCCAGCTCCCCACGGGCCCCTCAAGACGGGACCCAGTACTTC

D: TRBD1
V: TRBV10-3
size: -
J: TRBJ2-7
CDR3: CAIAGQDSYEQYF
DNA: TGTGCCATCGCTGGACAGGACTCCTACGAGCAGTACTTC

D: -
V: TRBV21-1
size: -
J: TRBJ1-2
CDR3: CASIPTDHGYTF
DNA: TGTGCCAGCATTCCGACAGACCATGGCTACACCTTC

D: -
V: TRBV19
size: -
J: TRBJ1-1
CDR3: CASSIDRGNRAEAFF
DNA: TGTGCCAGTAGTATAGACCGGGGTAATAGAGCTGAAGCTTTCTTT

D: TRBD1
V: TRBV4-1
size: -
J: TRBJ2-2
CDR3: CASSQDRGTVITGELFF
DNA: TGCGCCAGCAGCCAAGATCGAGGGACAGTTATCACCGGGGAGCTGTTTTTT

D: -
V: TRBV6-6
size: -
J: TRBJ1-1
CDR3: CASSYSPGDTEAFF
DNA: TGTGCCAGCAGTTATTCCCCCGGGGACACTGAAGCTTTCTTT

D: -
V: TRBV6-5
size: -
J: TRBJ1-4
CDR3: CASGGLSTNEKLFF
DNA: TGTGCCAGCGGGGGACTTTCAACTAATGAAAAACTGTTTTTT

D: TRBD1
V: TRBV7-3
size: -
J: TRBJ2-3
CDR3: CASSLMGTGVTDTQYF
DNA: TGTGCCAGCAGCTTAATGGGGACAGGGGTCACAGATACGCAGTATTTT

D: -
V: TRBV28
size: -
J: TRBJ1-6
CDR3: CASSLWRGENNSPLHF
DNA: TGTGCCAGCAGTTTATGGCGGGGGGAGAATAATTCACCCCTCCACTTT

D: -
V: TRBV18
size: -
J: TRBJ1-6
CDR3: CASSPALLSGSYNSPLHF
DNA: TGTGCCAGCTCGCCCGCCCTACTATCGGGATCTTATAATTCACCCCTCCACTTT

D: TRBD1
V: TRBV19
size: -
J: TRBJ1-5
CDR3: CASSMRDRPQPQHF
DNA: TGTGCCAGTAGTATGCGGGACAGGCCTCAGCCCCAGCATTTT

D: -
V: TRBV7-9
size: few
J: TRBJ1-1
CDR3: CASQRNTEAFF
DNA: TGTGCCAGCCAGCGGAACACTGAAGCTTTCTTT

D: TRBD2
V: TRBV12-5
size: -
J: TRBJ2-1
CDR3: CASGLGLVDEQFF
DNA: TGTGCTAGTGGTCTTGGACTAGTAGATGAGCAGTTCTTC

D: -
V: TRBV30
size: -
J: TRBJ1-2
CDR3: CAWSAQGSGYGYTF
DNA: TGTGCCTGGAGTGCGCAGGGAAGCGGGTATGGCTACACCTTC

D: TRBD2
V: TRBV7-2
size: -
J: TRBJ2-1
CDR3: CASSSAGGHYNEQFF
DNA: TGTGCCAGCAGCTCAGCGGGGGGGCACTACAATGAGCAGTTCTTC

D: -
V: TRBV7-2
size: -
J: TRBJ2-1
CDR3: CASSLGPGRYNEQFF
DNA: TGTGCCAGCAGCTTAGGGCCAGGGCGATACAATGAGCAGTTCTTC

D: -
V: TRBV18
size: -
J: TRBJ2-1
CDR3: CASSAGERSSYNEQFF
DNA: TGTGCCAGCTCAGCAGGAGAGCGGAGCTCCTACAATGAGCAGTTCTTC

D: -
V: TRBV7-2
size: -
J: TRBJ2-7
CDR3: CASSLVRSARVMDEQYF
DNA: TGTGCCAGCAGCTTAGTTCGAAGTGCGAGGGTGATGGACGAGCAGTACTTC

D: TRBD1
V: TRBV12-5
size: -
J: TRBJ2-3
CDR3: CASGSGQSAQYF
DNA: TGTGCTAGTGGTTCGGGACAGTCGGCGCAGTATTTT

D: TRBD2
V: TRBV15
size: -
J: TRBJ2-7
CDR3: CATGSGRSPYEQYF
DNA: TGTGCCACCGGTAGCGGGAGATCCCCCTACGAGCAGTACTTC

D: TRBD2
V: TRBV19
size: -
J: TRBJ2-7
CDR3: CASRGIAGGPEQYF
DNA: TGTGCCAGTAGGGGGATAGCGGGAGGCCCCGAGCAGTACTTC

D: TRBD1
V: TRBV9
size: -
J: TRBJ2-2
CDR3: CASSAGTGNTGELFF
DNA: TGTGCCAGCAGCGCCGGGACAGGCAACACCGGGGAGCTGTTTTTT

D: -
V: TRBV5-1
size: few
J: TRBJ2-3
CDR3: CASSLDNPLTDTQYF
DNA: TGCGCCAGCAGCTTGGACAACCCCCTCACAGATACGCAGTATTTT

D: -
V: TRBV19
size: -
J: TRBJ1-5
CDR3: CASSGGRALGQPQHF
DNA: TGTGCCAGTTCCGGGGGAAGGGCCCTAGGTCAGCCCCAGCATTTT

D: TRBD1
V: TRBV5-1
size: -
J: TRBJ1-6
CDR3: CASSSRDREPYNSPLHF
DNA: TGCGCCAGCAGCTCCCGGGACAGGGAACCCTATAATTCACCCCTCCACTTT

D: TRBD2
V: TRBV4-2
size: -
J: TRBJ2-7
CDR3: CASSQGSSGAYEQYF
DNA: TGTGCCAGCAGCCAAGGATCTAGCGGGGCGTACGAGCAGTACTTC

D: TRBD2
V: TRBV3-1/TRBV3-2
size: -
J: TRBJ2-5
CDR3: CASSQASLGGSVAQYF
DNA: TGTGCCAGCAGCCAAGCATCCCTCGGGGGGTCGGTGGCCCAGTACTTC

D: -
V: TRBV10-3
size: -
J: TRBJ1-5
CDR3: CAISPGGNQPQHF
DNA: TGTGCCATCAGTCCCGGGGGGAATCAGCCCCAGCATTTT

D: TRBD1
V: TRBV11-2
size: -
J: TRBJ1-2
CDR3: CASSAQGAQNYGYTF
DNA: TGTGCCAGCAGCGCACAGGGGGCCCAAAACTATGGCTACACCTTC

D: -
V: TRBV10-3
size: -
J: TRBJ2-1
CDR3: CASSAMNNEQFF
DNA: TGTGCCAGTAGCGCCATGAACAATGAGCAGTTCTTC

D: -
V: TRBV30
size: -
J: TRBJ2-3
CDR3: CAWKNRGTDTQYF
DNA: TGTGCCTGGAAAAACCGAGGCACAGATACGCAGTATTTT

D: TRBD2
V: TRBV10-1
size: -
J: TRBJ2-2
CDR3: CASSESSGRTGELFF
DNA: TGCGCCAGCAGTGAGTCTAGCGGGAGAACCGGGGAGCTGTTTTTT

D: TRBD1
V: TRBV28
size: few
J: TRBJ1-2
CDR3: CASSFRDSGTNYGYTF
DNA: TGTGCCAGCAGTTTCCGGGACAGCGGTACTAACTATGGCTACACCTTC

D: TRBD1
V: TRBV27
size: -
J: TRBJ2-7
CDR3: CASSRDRGNAYEQYF
DNA: TGTGCCAGCAGCCGTGACAGGGGAAACGCCTACGAGCAGTACTTC

D: -
V: TRBV30
size: -
J: TRBJ1-2
CDR3: CAWSVLINYGYTF
DNA: TGTGCCTGGAGTGTACTCATAAACTATGGCTACACCTTC

D: TRBD1
V: TRBV5-1
size: -
J: TRBJ1-3
CDR3: CASSPVPDRVSGNTIYF
DNA: TGCGCCAGCAGCCCAGTACCTGACAGGGTCTCTGGAAACACCATATATTTT

D: -
V: TRBV6-8
size: -
J: TRBJ2-1
CDR3: CASRSRGSRGPEQFF
DNA: TGTGCCAGCAGATCAAGAGGGTCGCGGGGCCCTGAGCAGTTCTTC

D: -
V: TRBV7-2
size: -
J: TRBJ1-4
CDR3: CASSLARGGGNEKLFF
DNA: TGTGCCAGCAGCTTAGCAAGGGGCGGTGGTAATGAAAAACTGTTTTTT

D: -
V: TRBV7-2
size: -
J: TRBJ1-1
CDR3: CATGRVGTEAFF
DNA: TGTGCCACCGGGAGGGTAGGCACTGAAGCTTTCTTT

D: -
V: TRBV27
size: -
J: TRBJ1-2
CDR3: CASSSPRAGYGYTF
DNA: TGTGCCAGCAGTTCGCCGAGGGCCGGCTATGGCTACACCTTC

D: TRBD2
V: TRBV2
size: -
J: TRBJ2-5
CDR3: CASSGRTSGGAETQYF
DNA: TGTGCCAGCAGTGGCCGGACTAGCGGGGGGGCTGAGACCCAGTACTTC

D: TRBD2
V: TRBV18
size: -
J: TRBJ2-2
CDR3: CASSPPPSGQNTGELFF
DNA: TGTGCCAGCTCACCACCGCCTAGCGGACAGAACACCGGGGAGCTGTTTTTT